This entry features one T cell receptor beta chain sequence. Its antigen is unknown. The protocol was immunoSEQ multiplex PCR, while the TCRdb copy is restricted to in-frame clones and leaves out a portion. The sample consists of 10,000 or so clones, nearly 95% of them appearing once. This sample was included in a study of graft-versus-host responses after intestinal transplantation. Whole-study context: Uniformly, recipients were administered anti-thymocyte globulin induction with subsequent tacrolimus and steroids for approximately 3 years.

With 1 base clipped from V and 8 bases from J, the junction kept 7 bases outside the gene matches. The V gene's germline CDR1 is MNHNS and CDR2 SASEGT. The CDR3 loop spans 15 amino acids. Points from the study as a whole: The recipient marrow held GvH clones, and some of them showed up first in ileum or blood. Peak levels of circulating GvH clones tracked with early post-transplant HvG declines. Individuals carrying graft-donor T cell macrochimerism showed high graft-versus-host to host-versus-graft clonal ratios in allografts.

The source was PBMCs, collected about 45 days after intestinal transplantation. The source of this sequence is a human patient who received an intestinal transplant, so some T cells may come from the graft donor. V and J are TRBV6-1 and TRBJ2-1, with 8 bases aligning to TRBD1. The CDR3 nucleotides read TGTGCCAGCAGTGAAGGGCTGGACAGGGACGATGAGCAGTTCTTC. Translating gives CASSEGLDRDDEQFF.